This T cell receptor (beta chain) was observed in a study of neurological immune-mediated disorders. Turning to the study itself: In a group of about 35 multiple sclerosis patients, 31 had the relapsing-remitting type and 3 had the secondary progressive type.

The authors made cDNA by 5'RACE with 10-nucleotide random UMIs. TCRdb used MiXCR to reprocess the 5' RACE reads, holding one entry per CDR3 protein. The sample comprises some 57,000 distinct CDR3 sequences, 3% to 4% of which are singletons, and 6% to 9% rests with the top ten. A total of 2 million PBMCs stored at -80 degrees C provided the unsorted libraries. This clonotype was counted many times. What it binds is unknown. The germline gives CDR1 SGDLS, CDR2 YYNGEE. The CDR3 sequence is 15 residues long. Deletions cut 2 bases from V and 2 bases from J, with 13 bases between. Study-wide points: CDR3 amino acid sequences found in expanded clones were never shared across subjects, suggesting private repertoires in all groups.

Sequenced: PBMCs. The receptor was derived from a woman in her sixties or seventies with multiple sclerosis. This chain links TRBV9 with TRBJ2-5, with a possible D match to TRBD1 (7 bases). CDR3 coding DNA: TGTGCCAGCAGCGTGGAGGGACAGCCTCAAGAGACCCAGTACTTC. Translation gives CASSVEGQPQETQYF. Variable domain in full (rest from reference TRBV9 and TRBJ2-5): DSGVTQTPKHLITATGQRVTLRCSPRSGDLSVYWYQQSLDQGLQFLIQYYNGEERAKGNILERFSAQQFPDLHSELNLSSLELGDSALYFCASSVEGQPQETQYFGPGTRLLVL.